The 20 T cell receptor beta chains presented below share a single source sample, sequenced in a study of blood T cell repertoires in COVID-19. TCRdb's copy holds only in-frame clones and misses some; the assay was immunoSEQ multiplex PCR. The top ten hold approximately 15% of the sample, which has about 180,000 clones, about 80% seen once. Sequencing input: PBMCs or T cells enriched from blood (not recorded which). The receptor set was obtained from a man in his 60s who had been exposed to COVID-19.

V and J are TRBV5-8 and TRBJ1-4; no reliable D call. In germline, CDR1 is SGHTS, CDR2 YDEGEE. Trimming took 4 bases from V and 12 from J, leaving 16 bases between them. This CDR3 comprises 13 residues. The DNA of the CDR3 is TGTGCCAGCAGCGCAGACCCCCGGAGGGAACTGTTTTTT. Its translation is CASSADPRRELFF.

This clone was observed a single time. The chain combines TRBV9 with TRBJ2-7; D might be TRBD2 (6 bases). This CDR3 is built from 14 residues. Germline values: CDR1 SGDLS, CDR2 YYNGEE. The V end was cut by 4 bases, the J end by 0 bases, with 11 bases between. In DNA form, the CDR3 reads TGTGCCAGCAGCCCTCAGGGACTCTCCTACGAGCAGTACTTC. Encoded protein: CASSPQGLSYEQYF.

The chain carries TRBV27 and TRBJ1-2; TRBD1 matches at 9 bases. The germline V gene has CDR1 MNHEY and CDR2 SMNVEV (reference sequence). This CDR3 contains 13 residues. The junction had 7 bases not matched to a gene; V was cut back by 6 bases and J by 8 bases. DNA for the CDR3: TGTGCCAGCAGCACGGGACAGGGTAAGGGCTACACCTTC. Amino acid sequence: CASSTGQGKGYTF.

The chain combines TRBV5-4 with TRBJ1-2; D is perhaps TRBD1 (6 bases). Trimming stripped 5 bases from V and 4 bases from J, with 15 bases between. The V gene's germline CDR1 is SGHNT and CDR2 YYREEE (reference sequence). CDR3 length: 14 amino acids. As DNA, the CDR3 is TGTGCCAGCAGTCCCGTGGGACAAGTCTATGGCTACACCTTC. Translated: CASSPVGQVYGYTF.

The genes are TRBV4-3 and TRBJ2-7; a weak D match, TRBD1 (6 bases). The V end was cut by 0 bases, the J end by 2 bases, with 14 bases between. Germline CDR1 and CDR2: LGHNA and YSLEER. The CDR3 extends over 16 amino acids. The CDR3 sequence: CASSQEGGIKPYEQYF. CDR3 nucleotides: TGCGCCAGCAGCCAAGAAGGGGGAATAAAACCCTACGAGCAGTACTTC.

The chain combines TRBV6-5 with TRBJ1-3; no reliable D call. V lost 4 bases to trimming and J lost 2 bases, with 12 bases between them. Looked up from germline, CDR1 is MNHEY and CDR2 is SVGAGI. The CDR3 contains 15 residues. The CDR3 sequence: CASSSGLMTGNTIYF. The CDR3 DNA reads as TGTGCCAGCAGTTCAGGACTGATGACTGGAAACACCATATATTTT.

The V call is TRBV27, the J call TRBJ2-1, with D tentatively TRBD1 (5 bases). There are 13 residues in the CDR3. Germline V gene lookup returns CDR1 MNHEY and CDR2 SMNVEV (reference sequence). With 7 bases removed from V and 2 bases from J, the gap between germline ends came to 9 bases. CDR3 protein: CASTRAPYNEQFF. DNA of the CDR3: TGTGCCAGCACCAGGGCCCCCTACAATGAGCAGTTCTTC.

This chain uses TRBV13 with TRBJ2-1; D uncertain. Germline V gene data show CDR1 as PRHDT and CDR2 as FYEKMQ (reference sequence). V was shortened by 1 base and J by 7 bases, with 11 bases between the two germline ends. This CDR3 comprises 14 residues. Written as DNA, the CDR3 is TGTGCCAGCAGCTTAGCCCACGAAGAGAATGAGCAGTTCTTC. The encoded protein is CASSLAHEENEQFF. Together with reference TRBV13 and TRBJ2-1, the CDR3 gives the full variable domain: AAGVIQSPRHLIKEKRETATLKCYPIPRHDTVYWYQQGPGQDPQFLISFYEKMQSDKGSIPDRFSAQQFSDYHSELNMSSLELGDSALYFCASSLAHEENEQFFGPGTRLTVL.

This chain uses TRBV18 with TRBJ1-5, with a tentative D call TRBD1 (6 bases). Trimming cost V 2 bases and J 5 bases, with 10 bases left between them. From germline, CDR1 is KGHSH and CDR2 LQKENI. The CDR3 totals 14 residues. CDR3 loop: CASSPGGGHQPQHF. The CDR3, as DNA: TGTGCCAGCTCACCAGGCGGGGGGCATCAGCCCCAGCATTTT.

The CDR3 sequence is CASTTTGLYGYTF. The CDR3 DNA reads TGTGCCAGCACCACGACAGGGCTCTATGGCTACACCTTC. The chain links TRBV12-3 or TRBV12-4 to TRBJ1-2; 7 nucleotides match TRBD1. The CDR3 is made up of 13 amino acids. V gave up 7 bases and J gave up 4 bases; unmatched junction bases: 6.

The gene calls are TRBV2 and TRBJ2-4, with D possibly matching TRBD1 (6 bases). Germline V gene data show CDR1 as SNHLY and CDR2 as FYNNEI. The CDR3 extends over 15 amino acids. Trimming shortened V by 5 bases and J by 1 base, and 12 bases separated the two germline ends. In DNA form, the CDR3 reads TGTGCCAGCAGTCGCAGGGGAATGGCCAAAAACATTCAGTACTTC. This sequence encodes CASSRRGMAKNIQYF.

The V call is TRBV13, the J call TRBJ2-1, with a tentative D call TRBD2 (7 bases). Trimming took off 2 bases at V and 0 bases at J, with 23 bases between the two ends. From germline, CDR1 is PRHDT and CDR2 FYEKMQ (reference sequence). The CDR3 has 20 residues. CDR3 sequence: CASSLYSRGGGRSSYNEQFF. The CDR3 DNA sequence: TGTGCCAGCAGCTTATATAGTCGGGGCGGGGGCCGAAGCTCCTACAATGAGCAGTTCTTC.

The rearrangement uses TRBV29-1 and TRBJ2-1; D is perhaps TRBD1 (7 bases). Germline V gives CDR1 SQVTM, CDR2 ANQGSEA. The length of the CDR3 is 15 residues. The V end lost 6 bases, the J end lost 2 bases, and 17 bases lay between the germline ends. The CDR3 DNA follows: TGCAGCGTGCCCAGACAGGGACTCGCCTACAATGAGCAGTTCTTC. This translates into CSVPRQGLAYNEQFF.

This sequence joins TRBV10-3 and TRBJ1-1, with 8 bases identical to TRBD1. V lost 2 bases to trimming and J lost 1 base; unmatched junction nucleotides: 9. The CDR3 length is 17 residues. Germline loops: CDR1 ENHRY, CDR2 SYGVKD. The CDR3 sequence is CAISETTSDRGNTEAFF. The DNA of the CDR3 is TGTGCCATCAGTGAGACAACTTCTGACAGGGGGAACACTGAAGCTTTCTTT.

The CDR3 DNA is TGTGCCAGCACCCCAGGGGGCGCCACTGAAGCTTTCTTT. Its protein product is CASTPGGATEAFF. The chain has TRBV27 and TRBJ1-1, with 8 nucleotides matching TRBD1. Germline values: CDR1 MNHEY, CDR2 SMNVEV (reference sequence). V gave up 7 bases and J gave up 4 bases; unmatched junction bases: 5. This CDR3 has 13 amino acids.

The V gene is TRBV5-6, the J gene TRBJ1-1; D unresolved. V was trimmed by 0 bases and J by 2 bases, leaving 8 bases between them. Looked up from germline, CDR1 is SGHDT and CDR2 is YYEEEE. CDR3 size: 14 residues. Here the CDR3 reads CASSLGLLNTEAFF. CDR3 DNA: TGTGCCAGCAGCTTGGGCTTACTCAACACTGAAGCTTTCTTT.

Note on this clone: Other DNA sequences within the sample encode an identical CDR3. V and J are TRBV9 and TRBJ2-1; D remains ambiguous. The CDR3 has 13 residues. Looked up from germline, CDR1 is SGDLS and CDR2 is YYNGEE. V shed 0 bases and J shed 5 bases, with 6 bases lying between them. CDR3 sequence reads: CASSVGTNNEQFF. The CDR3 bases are TGTGCCAGCAGCGTAGGCACAAACAATGAGCAGTTCTTC.

As DNA, the CDR3 is TGTGCCAGCAGTGAACTACAGGGTGGGAGCACAGATACGCAGTATTTT. It codes for CASSELQGGSTDTQYF. This chain links TRBV6-1 with TRBJ2-3, with D possibly being TRBD1 (6 bases). CDR1 MNHNS and CDR2 SASEGT come from the germline V gene. The length of the CDR3 is 16 residues. V lost 2 bases, J lost 0 bases, and 12 bases lay in between.

The CDR3 nucleotides are TGCGCCAGCAGTGCGGGACAGGGTCAAACTTTCTCCTACGAGCAGTACTTC. It is translated as CASSAGQGQTFSYEQYF. The genes are TRBV5-1 and TRBJ2-7, with 9 bases matching TRBD1. V lost 5 bases, J lost 0 bases, and 12 bases stayed unmatched. Per the germline V gene, CDR1 is SGHRS and CDR2 is YFSETQ. The CDR3 is 17 amino acids.

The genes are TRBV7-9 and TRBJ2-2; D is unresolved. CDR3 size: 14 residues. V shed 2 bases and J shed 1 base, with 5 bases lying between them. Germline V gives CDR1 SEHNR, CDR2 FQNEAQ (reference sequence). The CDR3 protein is CASSLSQNTGELFF. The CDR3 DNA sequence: TGTGCCAGCAGCTTATCCCAGAACACCGGGGAGCTGTTTTTT.